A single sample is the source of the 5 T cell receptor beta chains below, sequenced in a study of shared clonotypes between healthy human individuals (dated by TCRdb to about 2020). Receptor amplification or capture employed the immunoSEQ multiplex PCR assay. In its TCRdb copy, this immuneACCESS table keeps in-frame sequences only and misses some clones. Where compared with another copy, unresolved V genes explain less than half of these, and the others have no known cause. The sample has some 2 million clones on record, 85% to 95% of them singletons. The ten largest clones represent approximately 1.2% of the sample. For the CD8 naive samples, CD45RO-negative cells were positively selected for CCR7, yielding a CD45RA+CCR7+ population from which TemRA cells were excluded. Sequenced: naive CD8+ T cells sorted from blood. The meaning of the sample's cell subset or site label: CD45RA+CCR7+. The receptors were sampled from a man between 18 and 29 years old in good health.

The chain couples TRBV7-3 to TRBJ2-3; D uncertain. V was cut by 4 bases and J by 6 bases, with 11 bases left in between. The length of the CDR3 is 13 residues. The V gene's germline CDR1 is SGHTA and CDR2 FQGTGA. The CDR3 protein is CASSSLGADTQYF. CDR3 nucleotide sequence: TGTGCCAGCAGCTCCTTAGGCGCGGATACGCAGTATTTT.

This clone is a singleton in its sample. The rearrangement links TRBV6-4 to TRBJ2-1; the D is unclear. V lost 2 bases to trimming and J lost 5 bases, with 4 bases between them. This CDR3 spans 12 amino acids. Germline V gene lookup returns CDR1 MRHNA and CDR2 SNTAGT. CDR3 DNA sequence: TGTGCCAGCAGTGACGGAAACAATGAGCAGTTCTTC. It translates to CASSDGNNEQFF.

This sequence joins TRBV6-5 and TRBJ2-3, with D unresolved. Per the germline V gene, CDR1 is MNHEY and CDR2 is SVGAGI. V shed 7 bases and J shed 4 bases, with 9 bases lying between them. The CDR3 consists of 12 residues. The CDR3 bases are TGTGCCAGCACCAAACCCCCAGATACGCAGTATTTT. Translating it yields CASTKPPDTQYF.

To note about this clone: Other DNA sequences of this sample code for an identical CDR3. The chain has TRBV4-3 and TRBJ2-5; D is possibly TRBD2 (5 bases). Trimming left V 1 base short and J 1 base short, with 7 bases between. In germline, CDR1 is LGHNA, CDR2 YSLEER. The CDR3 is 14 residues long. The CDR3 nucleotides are TGCGCCAGCAGCCAAGGGAGCGGCCAAGAGACCCAGTACTTC. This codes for CASSQGSGQETQYF.

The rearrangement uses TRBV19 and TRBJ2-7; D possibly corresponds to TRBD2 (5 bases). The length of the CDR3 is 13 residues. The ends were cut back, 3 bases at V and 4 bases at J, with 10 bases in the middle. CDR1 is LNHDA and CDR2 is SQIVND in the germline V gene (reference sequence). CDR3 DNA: TGTGCCAGTAGTATGGGAGAGCAGTACGAGCAGTACTTC. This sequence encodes CASSMGEQYEQYF. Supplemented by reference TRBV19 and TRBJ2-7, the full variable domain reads DGGITQSPKYLFRKEGQNVTLSCEQNLNHDAMYWYRQDPGQGLRLIYYSQIVNDFQKGDIAEGYSVSREKKESFPLTVTSAQKNPTAFYLCASSMGEQYEQYFGPGTRLTVT.